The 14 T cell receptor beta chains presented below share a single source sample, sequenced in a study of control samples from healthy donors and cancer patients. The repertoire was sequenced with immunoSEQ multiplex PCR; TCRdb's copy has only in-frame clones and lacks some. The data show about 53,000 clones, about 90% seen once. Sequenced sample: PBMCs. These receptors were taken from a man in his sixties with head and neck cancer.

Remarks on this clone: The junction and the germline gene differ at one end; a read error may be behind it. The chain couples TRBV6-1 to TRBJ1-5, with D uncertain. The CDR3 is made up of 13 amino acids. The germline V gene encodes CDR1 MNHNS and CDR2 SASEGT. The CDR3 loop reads CASREGSNQPQHF. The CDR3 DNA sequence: TGTGCCAGCAGAGAAGGGAGTAATCAGCCCCAGCATTTT.

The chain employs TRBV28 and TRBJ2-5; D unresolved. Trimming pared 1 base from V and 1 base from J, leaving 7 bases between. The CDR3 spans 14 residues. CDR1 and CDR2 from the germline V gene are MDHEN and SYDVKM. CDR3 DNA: TGTGCCAGCAGTTTATTCGGCCCCCAAGAGACCCAGTACTTC. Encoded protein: CASSLFGPQETQYF.

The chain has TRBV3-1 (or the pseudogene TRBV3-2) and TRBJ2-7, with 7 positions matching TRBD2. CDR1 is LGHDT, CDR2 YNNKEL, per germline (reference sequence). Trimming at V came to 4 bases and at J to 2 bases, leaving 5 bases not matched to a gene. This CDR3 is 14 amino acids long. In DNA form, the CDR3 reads TGTGCCAGCAGCCGCGGGACTAACCCCTACGAGCAGTACTTC. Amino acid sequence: CASSRGTNPYEQYF.

CDR3 protein: CASSFLAGGHEQYF. The CDR3 region has the DNA TGCGCCAGCAGCTTTCTAGCGGGAGGGCACGAGCAGTACTTC. The V gene is TRBV5-1, the J gene TRBJ2-7; TRBD2 matches at 12 bases. Looked up from germline, CDR1 is SGHRS and CDR2 is YFSETQ. V dropped 2 bases and J dropped 5; count of bases not matched to a gene: 2. CDR3 length: 14 residues.

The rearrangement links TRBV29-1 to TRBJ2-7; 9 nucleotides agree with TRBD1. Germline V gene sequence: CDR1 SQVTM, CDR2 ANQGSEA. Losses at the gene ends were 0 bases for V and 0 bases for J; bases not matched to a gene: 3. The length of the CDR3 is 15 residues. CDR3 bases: TGCAGCGTTGAAGAAGCGGGACAGGGCTCCTACGAGCAGTACTTC. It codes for CSVEEAGQGSYEQYF.

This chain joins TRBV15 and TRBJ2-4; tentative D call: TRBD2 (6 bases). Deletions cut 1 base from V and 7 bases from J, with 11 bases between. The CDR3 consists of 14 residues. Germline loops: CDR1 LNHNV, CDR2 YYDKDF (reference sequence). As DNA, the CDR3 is TGTGCCACCAGCAGAGCACAAGGGAGGAACATTCAGTACTTC. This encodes CATSRAQGRNIQYF.

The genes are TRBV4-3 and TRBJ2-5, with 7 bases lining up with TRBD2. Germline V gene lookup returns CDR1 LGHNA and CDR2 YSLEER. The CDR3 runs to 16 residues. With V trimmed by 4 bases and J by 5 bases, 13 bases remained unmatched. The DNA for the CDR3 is TGCGCCAGCAGCCTAGGGCTGACTAGCTCCTGGGAGACCCAGTACTTC. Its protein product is CASSLGLTSSWETQYF.

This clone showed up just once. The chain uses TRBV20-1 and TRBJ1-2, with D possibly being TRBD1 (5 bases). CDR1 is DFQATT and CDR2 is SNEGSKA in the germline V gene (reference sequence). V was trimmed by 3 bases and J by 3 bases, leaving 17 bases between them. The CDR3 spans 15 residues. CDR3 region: CSASRSWLGDYGYTF. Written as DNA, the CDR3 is TGCAGTGCTAGTCGGTCCTGGTTAGGGGACTATGGCTACACCTTC.

The DNA for the CDR3 is TGTGCCAGCAGTTACCCGGGACATTCGACCAATGATGGCTACACCTTC. Its protein product is CASSYPGHSTNDGYTF. The chain uses TRBV6-6 and TRBJ1-2; D is possibly TRBD1 (6 bases). The V end was cut by 2 bases, the J end by 6 bases, with 19 bases between. Germline assignment: CDR1 MNHNY and CDR2 SVGAGI (reference sequence). The length of the CDR3 is 16 residues.

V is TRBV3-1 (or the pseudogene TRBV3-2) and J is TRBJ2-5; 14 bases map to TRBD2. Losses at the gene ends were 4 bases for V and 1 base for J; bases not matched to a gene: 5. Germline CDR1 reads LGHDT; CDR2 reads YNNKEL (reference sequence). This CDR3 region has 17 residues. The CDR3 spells CASSRGLAGGTQETQYF. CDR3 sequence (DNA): TGTGCCAGCAGCCGAGGACTAGCGGGGGGCACCCAAGAGACCCAGTACTTC.

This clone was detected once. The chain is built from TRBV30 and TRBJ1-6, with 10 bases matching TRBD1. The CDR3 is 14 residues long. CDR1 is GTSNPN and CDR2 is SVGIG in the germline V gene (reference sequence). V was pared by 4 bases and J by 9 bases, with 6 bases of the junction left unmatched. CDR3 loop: CAWIEGTGVSPLHF. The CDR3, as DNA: TGTGCCTGGATAGAGGGGACAGGGGTTTCACCCCTCCACTTT.

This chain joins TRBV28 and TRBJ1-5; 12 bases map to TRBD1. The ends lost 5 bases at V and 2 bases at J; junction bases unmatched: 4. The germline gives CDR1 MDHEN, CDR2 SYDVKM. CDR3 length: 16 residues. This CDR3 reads CASSPGTGGRNQPQHF. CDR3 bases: TGTGCCAGCAGTCCGGGGACAGGGGGCCGCAATCAGCCCCAGCATTTT.

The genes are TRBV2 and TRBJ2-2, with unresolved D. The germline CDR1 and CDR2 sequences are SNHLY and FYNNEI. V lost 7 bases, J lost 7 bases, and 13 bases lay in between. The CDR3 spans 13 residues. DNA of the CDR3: TGTGCCAGCAAACTTGGGGATATCGGGGAGCTGTTTTTT. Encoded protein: CASKLGDIGELFF.

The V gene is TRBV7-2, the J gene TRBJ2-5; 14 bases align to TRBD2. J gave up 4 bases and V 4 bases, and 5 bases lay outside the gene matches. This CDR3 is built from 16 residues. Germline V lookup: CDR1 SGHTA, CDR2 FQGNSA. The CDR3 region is CASSWGLAGVGETQYF. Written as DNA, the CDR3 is TGTGCCAGCAGCTGGGGACTAGCGGGAGTGGGAGAGACCCAGTACTTC. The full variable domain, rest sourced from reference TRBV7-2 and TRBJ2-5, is GAGVSQSPSNKVTEKGKDVELRCDPISGHTALYWYRQSLGQGLEFLIYFQGNSAPDKSGLPSDRFSAERTGGSVSTLTIQRTQQEDSAVYLCASSWGLAGVGETQYFGPGTRLLVL.